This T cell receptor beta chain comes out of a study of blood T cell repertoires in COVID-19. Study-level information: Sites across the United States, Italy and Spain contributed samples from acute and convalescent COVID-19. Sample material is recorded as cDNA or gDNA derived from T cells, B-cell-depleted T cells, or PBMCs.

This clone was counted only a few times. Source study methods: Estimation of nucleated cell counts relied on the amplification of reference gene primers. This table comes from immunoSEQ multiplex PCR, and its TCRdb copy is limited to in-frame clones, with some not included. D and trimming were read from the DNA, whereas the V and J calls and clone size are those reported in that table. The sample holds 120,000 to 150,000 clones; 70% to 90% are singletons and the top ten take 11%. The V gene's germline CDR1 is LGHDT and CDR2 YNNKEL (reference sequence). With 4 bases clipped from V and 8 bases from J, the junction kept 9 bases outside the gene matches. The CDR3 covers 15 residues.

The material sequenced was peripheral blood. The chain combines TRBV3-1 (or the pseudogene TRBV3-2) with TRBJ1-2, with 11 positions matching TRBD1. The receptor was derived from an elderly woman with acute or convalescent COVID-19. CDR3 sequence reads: CASSLHGQGARGYTF. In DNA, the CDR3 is TGTGCCAGCAGCCTCCATGGACAGGGGGCGAGAGGCTACACCTTC.